The 15 T cell receptor beta chains listed next were all sequenced from one sample in a study of T cell clusters in autoimmune cytopenias. TRB rearrangements were amplified by touch-down multiplex PCR with mixed TRB-A/B primers. TCRdb reprocessed the multiplex PCR reads; each CDR3 protein has one entry and no DNA is given. The sample yields over 550 distinct CDR3 sequences, of which the top ten take up 35%. TRB was amplified from approximately 250 ng of peripheral blood genomic DNA per sample. This same sample was also taken into another study, of T cell repertoires in aging, cancer and after chemotherapy.

Sequenced material: peripheral blood. The receptors shown here come from a human donor with an autoimmune cytopenia or autoimmune hepatitis (not recorded which).

This clonotype is large by frequency. This rearrangement joins TRBV27 to TRBJ1-6; no DNA is available, so the TRBD1 call from TCRdb remains unchecked. CDR1 and CDR2 from the germline V gene are MNHEY and SMNVEV (reference sequence). This CDR3 is 14 amino acids long. The CDR3 protein is CASSATWGNSPLHF.

This clonotype ranks as medium-sized (0.01 to 0.1%) in terms of frequency. The rearrangement uses TRBV6-5 and TRBJ2-5; the TRBD1 assignment by TCRdb is unverifiable without DNA. The CDR3 loop spans 14 amino acids. CDR1 is MNHEY and CDR2 is SVGAGI in the germline V gene. CDR3 amino acids: CASSLERGGETQYF.

This clonotype is identified as medium-sized (0.01 to 0.1%) from frequency. V usage is TRBV13 and J usage is TRBJ1-4; TCRdb picks TRBD1, but there is no DNA to check that call. Germline V gene lookup returns CDR1 PRHDT and CDR2 FYEKMQ (reference sequence). CDR3 length: 15 residues. CDR3 residues: CASSSRTGMAEKLFF.

V gene TRBV5-1 combines with J gene TRBJ2-2; there is no DNA to check the TCRdb D call of TRBD1. From germline, CDR1 is SGHRS and CDR2 YFSETQ. The CDR3 extends over 15 amino acids. This chain's CDR3 is CASSPPLLVTGELFF.

This clonotype shows up as medium-sized by frequency. The chain combines TRBV6-1 with TRBJ2-2; with no DNA, the TCRdb D assignment of TRBD2 cannot be verified. The CDR3 contains 16 residues. Germline V gene data show CDR1 as MNHNS and CDR2 as SASEGT. CDR3 protein: CASSPGGVWWTGELFF.

The rearrangement uses TRBV14 and TRBJ2-3; TCRdb indicates TRBD2, and absent DNA this call remains unverified. The CDR3 has 12 residues. Germline V gene lookup returns CDR1 SGHDN and CDR2 FVKESK. The CDR3 reads CASSPQGHTQYF.

This clonotype is called medium-sized based on its frequency. This sequence joins TRBV19 and TRBJ1-2. Germline-derived CDR1 and CDR2 are LNHDA and SQIVND (reference sequence). This CDR3 region has 13 residues. The CDR3 is CASSSPGPYGYTF.

This clonotype is deemed medium-sized by its frequency. The CDR3: CASTGGLRVRTNEKLFF. The chain uses TRBV6-1 and TRBJ1-4; TCRdb gives TRBD1 as the D gene, but with no DNA this cannot be confirmed. The CDR3 is 17 residues long. Per germline, CDR1 MNHNS and CDR2 SASEGT.

This clonotype is deemed medium-sized by its frequency. The V and J genes are TRBV20-1 and TRBJ2-1; TCRdb returns TRBD1, unconfirmable since there is no DNA. CDR3 length: 13 amino acids. Germline CDR1 reads DFQATT; CDR2 reads SNEGSKA (reference sequence). CDR3: CSGAGSGGNEQFF.

This clonotype is deemed large by its frequency. The genes are TRBV7-6 and TRBJ2-3; TCRdb lists TRBD1, though no DNA is available to test this call. The CDR3 is made up of 16 amino acids. Per the germline V gene, CDR1 is SGHVS and CDR2 is FNYEAQ. The CDR3 loop reads CASSSGQGSRADTQYF.

This clonotype is medium-sized by frequency. This chain uses TRBV7-6 with TRBJ1-4; TCRdb selects TRBD1, and the lack of DNA leaves this call unchecked. The CDR3 contains 13 residues. In germline, CDR1 is SGHVS, CDR2 FNYEAQ. CDR3 sequence reads: CASSFSTGGKLFF.

This clonotype is called medium-sized based on its frequency. The chain joins TRBV20-1 to TRBJ1-5; TCRdb's assignment of TRBD1 cannot be checked, as there is no DNA. The germline V gene has CDR1 DFQATT and CDR2 SNEGSKA (reference sequence). The CDR3 runs to 15 residues. CDR3: CSASPTGRENQPQHF.

This clonotype is classed as large by frequency. The genes are TRBV6-5 and TRBJ2-1; no DNA is available, so the TRBD1 call from TCRdb remains unchecked. The CDR3 is 15 residues long. Germline V gene sequence: CDR1 MNHEY, CDR2 SVGAGI. CDR3 protein: CASRGRQGTYNEQFF.

Frequency places this clonotype as medium-sized. This rearrangement joins TRBV7-9 to TRBJ1-4; the TCRdb call, TRBD1, lacks DNA for checking. The germline gives CDR1 SEHNR, CDR2 FQNEAQ (reference sequence). The CDR3 totals 13 residues. CDR3 in amino acids: CAVRDLSNEKLFF.

Its frequency marks this clonotype as large (0.1 to 1%). Here the CDR3 reads CAGSLDRTYEQYF. This chain uses TRBV6-1 with TRBJ2-7. Looked up from germline, CDR1 is MNHNS and CDR2 is SASEGT. The CDR3 length is 13 residues.